The 9 T cell receptor beta chains presented below share a single source sample, sequenced in a study of blood T cells in healthy people across ages. A sample-barcoded 5' primer and a J-beta primer mix were used in a second PCR of about 7 to 12 cycles. TCRdb ran MiXCR on the 5' RACE reads and lists one entry per CDR3 protein. This table has fewer than 900,000 distinct CDR3 sequences, roughly 45% appearing once. The sequenced material came from blood. The source is a woman in her sixties or seventies in good health.

This clonotype turned up a few times. The rearrangement links TRBV27 to TRBJ1-6; TRBD1 matches 7 bases. Trimming cost V 5 bases and J 5 bases; bases outside gene matches: 15. The CDR3 consists of 18 residues. Germline CDR1 and CDR2: MNHEY and SMNVEV (reference sequence). Here the CDR3 DNA reads TGTGCCAGCAGTACCGGACAGGATTGGGGATTGGATAATTCACCCCTCCACTTT. Protein: CASSTGQDWGLDNSPLHF.

V gene TRBV12-3 or TRBV12-4 combines with J gene TRBJ1-2, with a weak D call TRBD1 (5 bases). The V end was cut by 7 bases, the J end by 7 bases, with 10 bases between. The CDR3 sequence is 11 residues long. CDR3 DNA: TGTGCCAGCACCCGGGGGGGTGGCTACACCTTC. Protein product: CASTRGGGYTF.

V is TRBV19 and J is TRBJ2-4; possibly TRBD1 for D (5 bases). The last part of the DNA fits TRBJ2-7 better; the J call may be wrong. The V gene's germline CDR1 is LNHDA and CDR2 SQIVND (reference sequence). The CDR3 loop spans 13 amino acids. CDR3 residues: CASWGKMKSEQYF. DNA for the CDR3: TGTGCCAGTTGGGGCAAGATGAAATCCGAGCAGTACTTC.

This clonotype was seen a few times. The chain joins TRBV27 to TRBJ2-7, with D perhaps matching TRBD1 (6 bases). Per germline, CDR1 MNHEY and CDR2 SMNVEV (reference sequence). There are 13 residues in the CDR3. Trimming stripped 6 bases from V and 4 bases from J, with 13 bases between. The CDR3 sequence: CASRQGPAYEQYF. DNA for the CDR3: TGTGCCAGCAGGCAGGGGCCTGCGTACGAGCAGTACTTC.

The chain uses TRBV3-1 and TRBJ1-1; TRBD1 matches at 8 bases. V lost 3 bases to trimming and J lost 5 bases; unmatched junction nucleotides: 5. Germline V CDR1 and CDR2: LGHDT, YNNKEL (reference sequence). CDR3 size: 14 residues. The CDR3 sequence: CASSHNTGGTEAFF. CDR3 in DNA: TGTGCCAGCAGCCACAATACAGGGGGGACTGAAGCTTTCTTT.

On this clonotype itself: At one end the junction does not follow the germline gene, possibly because of a read error. This chain joins TRBV7-8 and TRBJ1-5; D is unclear. The CDR3 extends over 18 amino acids. Germline V CDR1 and CDR2: SGHVS, FQNEAQ. As DNA, the CDR3 is TGTGCCAGCGGCTTAAAAAGGCCAGGAGCGGGGATGGGTCAGCCCCAGCATTTT. It is translated as CASGLKRPGAGMGQPQHF.

The chain links TRBV20-1 to TRBJ2-1; unclear D gene. This CDR3 is built from 8 residues. V lost 7 bases and J 9 bases, leaving 4 bases between the germline ends. Germline V lookup: CDR1 DFQATT, CDR2 SNEGSKA (reference sequence). The CDR3 DNA reads TGCAGTGTCGCTGAGCAGTTCTTC. Translating gives CSVAEQFF.

There are a few counts of this clonotype. The chain joins TRBV7-2 to TRBJ2-5; possibly TRBD2 for D (6 bases). There are 15 residues in the CDR3. V gave up 5 bases and J gave up 11 bases, with 24 bases separating them. Germline V lookup: CDR1 SGHTA, CDR2 FQGNSA. CDR3 sequence: CASSHSQDGWRVQYF. The CDR3 DNA reads as TGTGCCAGCAGCCATAGCCAGGACGGGTGGAGGGTGCAGTACTTC. Complete variable domain (other parts from reference TRBV7-2 and TRBJ2-5): GAGVSQSPSNKVTEKGKDVELRCDPISGHTALYWYRQSLGQGLEFLIYFQGNSAPDKSGLPSDRFSAERTGGSVSTLTIQRTQQEDSAVYLCASSHSQDGWRVQYFGPGTRLLVL.

This clonotype has a handful of counts. The V and J genes are TRBV6-2 or TRBV6-3 and TRBJ1-5, with D unresolved. V lost 6 bases and J lost 0, with 12 bases in between. The CDR3 is 15 amino acids. The germline V gene encodes CDR1 MNHEY and CDR2 SVGEGT. CDR3 sequence reads: CASRKTPLSNQPQHF. Written as DNA, the CDR3 is TGTGCCAGCAGAAAGACACCCCTTAGCAATCAGCCCCAGCATTTT.